This TCR beta chain was captured in a study of cytomegalovirus exposure and HLA in healthy donors. Study overall: The same platform used for the 500 to 850 first-cohort repertoires was also used for the 100 to 150 validation repertoires, as a later analysis reported.

Study conclusions and caveats: Investigators reported 150 to 200 TCR beta chains as tied to cytomegalovirus. The TCR clusters that emerged in the first cohort tended, a later analysis found, to co-occur in the 120 validation repertoires.

The donors belonged to the approximately 120-subject validation cohort, separate from the roughly 600-subject first cohort. The CDR3 consists of 14 residues. V was cut by 4 bases and J by 1 base, with 11 bases left in between. In germline, CDR1 is SGHRS, CDR2 YFSETQ. Remarks on this clone: Its antigen is currently unknown.

The protocol was immunoSEQ multiplex PCR, while the TCRdb copy is restricted to in-frame clones and leaves out a portion. The sample lists 71,000 or so clones, approximately 96% seen once, with around 1.5% in the top ten. The sample comprised PBMCs. This TCR came from a man aged 18 to 29 in good health and CMV-seropositive. The chain employs TRBV5-1 and TRBJ1-1; D is uncertain. The CDR3 protein is CASSEGSANTEAFF. CDR3 sequence (DNA): TGCGCCAGCAGCGAGGGATCGGCGAACACTGAAGCTTTCTTT.